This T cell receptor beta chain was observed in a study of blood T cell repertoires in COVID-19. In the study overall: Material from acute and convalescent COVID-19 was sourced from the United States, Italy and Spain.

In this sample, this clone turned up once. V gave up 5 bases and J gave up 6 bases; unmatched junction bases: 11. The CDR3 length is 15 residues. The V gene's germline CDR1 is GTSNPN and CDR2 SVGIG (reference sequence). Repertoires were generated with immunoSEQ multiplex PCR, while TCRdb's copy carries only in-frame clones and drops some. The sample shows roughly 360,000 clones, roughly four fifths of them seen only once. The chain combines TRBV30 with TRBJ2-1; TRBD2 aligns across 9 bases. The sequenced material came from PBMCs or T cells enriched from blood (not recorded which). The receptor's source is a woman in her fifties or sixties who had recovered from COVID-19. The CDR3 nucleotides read TGTGCCTGGGCCTCGCGGGGGGGCCGCCTCAATGAGCAGTTCTTC. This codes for CAWASRGGRLNEQFF.